The clone carrying this T cell receptor beta chain appeared a few times. Its antigen is undetermined. The sample comes from a study of beta chain features in type 1 diabetes. Findings and limits, study-wide: All four CD4+ subsets from Type 1 diabetes patients carried moderately but significantly shorter TCRB CDR3s.

Reverse transcription of all isolated RNA meant that expressed TCRB transcripts were sequenced. Measured with immunoSEQ multiplex PCR; TCRdb has only the in-frame clones, and not every one. The repertoire holds fewer than 650,000 clones, with about 14% as singletons. Sorting based on CD45RO/CCR7/CD25/CD127/CD95/CD27 separated CD4+ naive, central memory, regulatory and stem cell-like memory cells. Germline-derived CDR1 and CDR2 are MNHEY and SVGAGI. V lost 0 bases, J lost 0 bases, and 3 bases lay in between. The CDR3 length is 14 residues. This receptor was taken from a man aged 18 to 29 in good health. The V call is TRBV6-5, the J call TRBJ2-1; D unresolved. Source material: naive CD4+ T cells from blood. The CDR3 protein is CASSYSSSYNEQFF. The CDR3 bases are TGTGCCAGCAGTTACTCCAGCTCCTACAATGAGCAGTTCTTC.